The clone carrying this TCR beta chain has more than one count but fewer than ten. The data were taken from a study of blood T cell repertoires in COVID-19. Study details: PBMCs, B-cell-depleted T cells, or T cells were the source of the cDNA or gDNA that made up the material.

The CDR3 runs to 15 residues. Germline values: CDR1 MGHRA, CDR2 YSYEKL. The ends were cut back, 0 bases at V and 10 bases at J, with 13 bases in the middle. Original data processing: Amplified reference gene primers provided the basis for estimating nucleated cell counts. Assay: immunoSEQ multiplex PCR; the TCRdb copy retains only in-frame clones and omits some. The V and J calls and the clone size are those of that table, but D and trimming were determined from the DNA. In the table there are over 75,000 clones, approximately 90% of which are singletons. Material: peripheral blood. The TCR originated in a human donor with COVID-19, enrolled during active disease. The donor label of this sample is uncertain. V is TRBV4-1 and J is TRBJ1-6, with D perhaps matching TRBD1 (6 bases). In nucleotides, the CDR3 is TGCGCCAGCAGCCAAGATAAGGGGGTAAGGTCACCCCTCCACTTT. It yields the protein CASSQDKGVRSPLHF.